This TCR beta chain was observed in a study of T cell repertoires in cytomegalovirus infection. Study background: TCR beta signatures that were public indicated CMV infection and matching HLA type.

One entry per CDR3 protein results from TCRdb running MiXCR on the reads. There are 500,000 or so distinct CDR3 sequences in the sample; 16% occur only once, and around 25% lies in the top ten. Note on this clonotype: Antigen unknown.

The germline CDR1 and CDR2 sequences are MNHNY and SVGAGI (reference sequence). Trimming took off 6 bases at V and 2 bases at J, with 14 bases between the two ends. This CDR3 contains 15 residues. Study-level findings and limits: Frequencies of public TCR beta families were cumulated, and this identified carriers of CMV plus the relevant HLA.

Sequencing was performed on CD8+ T cells from PBMCs. The receptor was isolated from a human donor in good health (CMV status not recorded). Some clones in this sample may be carry-over from other donors' samples. The J gene is TRBJ1-5, the V gene TRBV6-6; D may be TRBD1 (6 bases). The DNA for the CDR3 is TGTGCCAGCAGGGAACAGGGAGGAGGCAATCAGCCCCAGCATTTT. This sequence encodes CASREQGGGNQPQHF.